These T cell receptor beta chains were read from a single sample in a study of CD8 T cells in Susac syndrome. MiXCR, applied by TCRdb to the immunoSEQ multiplex PCR reads, yields one record per CDR3 protein. The data show more than 150,000 distinct CDR3 sequences, about 95% seen once. The sequencing sample was made of CD4+ T cells from PBMCs. All receptors come from a human donor with Susac syndrome. Each CDR3 is given without its conserved first and last residue. Each record gives: V gene, J gene, CDR3 protein.

V: TRBV29-1
J: TRBJ1-4
CDR3: SAAGGQANEKLF

V: TRBV5-1
J: TRBJ1-4
CDR3: ASRGPGRNEKLF

V: TRBV29-1
J: TRBJ2-7
CDR3: SVAHFGAASIFGPYEQY

V: TRBV5-1
J: TRBJ1-1
CDR3: ASSVVTNTEAF

V: TRBV12-3/TRBV12-4
J: TRBJ1-2
CDR3: ASSPPPGGANYGYT

V: TRBV20-1
J: TRBJ1-5
CDR3: SASPTVGNQPQH

V: TRBV18
J: TRBJ1-5
CDR3: ASSRGQEQPQH

V: TRBV20-1
J: TRBJ1-4
CDR3: SAKDRVGKLF

V: TRBV7-9
J: TRBJ2-7
CDR3: ASSSPKARSYEQY

V: TRBV4-2
J: TRBJ1-2
CDR3: ASSPPLGTAINYGYT

V: TRBV29-1
J: TRBJ1-2
CDR3: SVSPGTGNYGYT

V: TRBV28
J: TRBJ2-7
CDR3: ASSLSLYEQY

V: TRBV6-6
J: TRBJ1-1
CDR3: ASRLRQGTEAF

V: TRBV12-3/TRBV12-4
J: TRBJ1-6
CDR3: ASRKTGTVITSPLH

V: TRBV29-1
J: TRBJ2-2
CDR3: SVGVGRDTGELF

V: TRBV20-1
J: TRBJ2-2
CDR3: SARKPLDTGELF

V: TRBV7-9
J: TRBJ2-3
CDR3: ASSLRGAQY

V: TRBV24-1
J: TRBJ2-7
CDR3: ATSDGTDRCYEQY

V: TRBV3-1
J: TRBJ2-1
CDR3: ASSQERRINEQF

V: TRBV6-6
J: TRBJ2-2
CDR3: ASSRAGQTGELF

V: TRBV29-1
J: TRBJ2-3
CDR3: SVVAAGRTDTQY

V: TRBV3-1
J: TRBJ2-1
CDR3: ASSPRNRGNEQF

V: TRBV15
J: TRBJ1-1
CDR3: ATSRGWPMNTEAF

V: TRBV20-1
J: TRBJ2-5
CDR3: SARGLGTSGHQETQY

V: TRBV25-1
J: TRBJ1-5
CDR3: ASSHDNQPQH

V: TRBV3-1
J: TRBJ1-1
CDR3: ASSLARQGTRAEAF

V: TRBV20-1
J: TRBJ2-3
CDR3: SAIRTSRTDTQY

V: TRBV11-2
J: TRBJ2-5
CDR3: ASSTGHQETQY

V: TRBV14
J: TRBJ2-6
CDR3: ASSRLAGGQTGANVLT

V: TRBV7-9
J: TRBJ1-5
CDR3: ASSSSGGNQPQH

V: TRBV20-1
J: TRBJ2-5
CDR3: SAWTGEETQY

V: TRBV15
J: TRBJ2-3
CDR3: ATSRDSDRGADTQY

V: TRBV4-1
J: TRBJ1-2
CDR3: ASSQGNRGYGYT

V: TRBV20-1
J: TRBJ2-3
CDR3: SARSTGPHTQY

V: TRBV29-1
J: TRBJ2-1
CDR3: SATGQGRNEQF

V: TRBV20-1
J: TRBJ1-4
CDR3: SARDTWQNNEKLF

V: TRBV5-1
J: TRBJ2-2
CDR3: ASSLDGGINTGELF

V: TRBV7-3
J: TRBJ2-3
CDR3: ASSSVLGTQY

V: TRBV9
J: TRBJ1-1
CDR3: ASSVGLGTVLPHAGEAF

V: TRBV25-1
J: TRBJ1-2
CDR3: ASSDTRDRGFPNYGYT

V: TRBV7-8
J: TRBJ1-2
CDR3: ASSLAPRGGYT

V: TRBV6-5
J: TRBJ1-1
CDR3: ASSYSNTEAF

V: TRBV9
J: TRBJ1-1
CDR3: ASSVAVGSTEAF

V: TRBV5-1
J: TRBJ1-1
CDR3: ASSLGQGWTEAF

V: TRBV29-1
J: TRBJ1-1
CDR3: SAPSPQRNTEAF

V: TRBV7-2
J: TRBJ1-2
CDR3: ASSLWDRGIYGYT

V: TRBV7-9
J: TRBJ1-1
CDR3: ASSPGRDTEAF

V: TRBV27
J: TRBJ1-5
CDR3: ASPGTLNQPQH

V: TRBV5-1
J: TRBJ2-7
CDR3: ASSLSGGGAYEQY

V: TRBV7-9
J: TRBJ1-6
CDR3: ASSPLRVNNSPLH

V: TRBV11-3
J: TRBJ2-1
CDR3: ASSLGGGGAIDEQF

V: TRBV5-1
J: TRBJ2-5
CDR3: ASSLQPLAPPQETQY

V: TRBV20-1
J: TRBJ1-2
CDR3: SARWAGRDYGYT

V: TRBV7-9
J: TRBJ1-5
CDR3: ASSLGTGRPGPQH

V: TRBV2
J: TRBJ1-4
CDR3: ASRTATNEKLF

V: TRBV12-3/TRBV12-4
J: TRBJ2-5
CDR3: ASRLQNLAQY

V: TRBV20-1
J: TRBJ2-3
CDR3: SASRDRASSTDTQY

V: TRBV20-1
J: TRBJ1-1
CDR3: SVMRTEAF

V: TRBV6-6
J: TRBJ2-4
CDR3: ASSLLQGLGNIQY